The T cell receptor (beta chain) described here comes from a study of blood T cell repertoires in COVID-19. Study overall: COVID-19 samples from acute and convalescent phases originated in the United States, Italy and Spain.

The CDR3 is 15 residues long. V was pared by 7 bases and J by 7 bases, with 23 bases between. Germline V CDR1 and CDR2: MNHEY, SVGAGI. In the source study's methods: It was from reference gene primer amplification that nucleated cell counts were estimated. Assay: immunoSEQ multiplex PCR; the TCRdb copy retains only in-frame clones and omits some. That table gives V, J and clone size, and the DNA gave D and trimming. Among under 350,000 clones, about 92% were seen once, and the ten largest hold roughly 2.6%. The age range of participants was 18 to 89 years, with residence in about two dozen US areas. Grouping used clinical history reported by participants in a survey and questionnaire.

This TCR was recovered from a man between 60 and 75 years old who had recovered from COVID-19. The sequenced sample was PBMCs or T cells enriched from blood (not recorded which). V gene TRBV6-5 combines with J gene TRBJ2-7; TRBD2 is a possible D gene (5 bases). The CDR3 reads CASKPTRDSLFEQYF. The CDR3 DNA reads as TGTGCCAGCAAACCCACTAGAGACTCACTGTTTGAGCAGTACTTC.